Sequencing of this TCR beta chain was carried out in a study of blood T cell repertoires in COVID-19. Background on the study: Acute and convalescent COVID-19 specimens originated in the United States, Italy and Spain. T cells, B-cell-depleted T cells, or PBMCs supplied cDNA or gDNA.

J lost 5 bases, V lost 5 bases, and 13 bases had no gene match. The CDR3 is made up of 17 amino acids. Germline CDR1 SGDLS, CDR2 YYNGEE. Worth noting for this clone: The CDR3 does not end in the conserved phenylalanine or tryptophan, so this is likely a read error.

Authors' processing steps: Amplification with reference gene primers provided the estimates of nucleated cell counts. Assay: immunoSEQ multiplex PCR; the TCRdb copy retains only in-frame clones and omits some. V, J and clone size derive from that table, while D and trimming were established from the DNA sequence. This sample yields roughly 160,000 clones, of which approximately 87% are seen a single time; around 10% belongs to the top ten. What was sequenced was peripheral blood. The sequence was obtained from a woman in her seventies with COVID-19, enrolled during active disease. The chain recombines TRBV9 with TRBJ1-2; 12 bases are shared with TRBD1. The CDR3 protein is CASSYGTGGAGNYGYTS. CDR3 DNA: TGTGCCAGCAGTTACGGGACAGGGGGCGCTGGGAATTATGGCTACACCTCC.